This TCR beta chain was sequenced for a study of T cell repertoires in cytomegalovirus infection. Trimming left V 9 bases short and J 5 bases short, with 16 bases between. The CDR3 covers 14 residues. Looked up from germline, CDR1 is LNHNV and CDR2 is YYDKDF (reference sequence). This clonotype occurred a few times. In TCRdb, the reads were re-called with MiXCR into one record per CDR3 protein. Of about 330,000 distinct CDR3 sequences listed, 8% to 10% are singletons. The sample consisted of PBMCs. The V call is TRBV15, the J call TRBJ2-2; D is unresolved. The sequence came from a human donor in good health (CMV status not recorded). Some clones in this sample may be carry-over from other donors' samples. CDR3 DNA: TGTGCCACGGGCAAATTAGCCGGAACCGGGGAGCTGTTTTTT. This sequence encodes CATGKLAGTGELFF. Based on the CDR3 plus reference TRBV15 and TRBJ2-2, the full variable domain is DAMVIQNPRYQVTQFGKPVTLSCSQTLNHNVMYWYQQKSSQAPKLLFHYYDKDFNNEADTPDNFQSRRPNTSFCFLDIRSPGLGDTAMYLCATGKLAGTGELFFGEGSRLTVL.